The 23 T cell receptor beta chains in this list originate from one sample, sequenced in a study of blood T cell repertoires in COVID-19. Assay: immunoSEQ multiplex PCR; the TCRdb copy retains only in-frame clones and omits some. The sample contains some 430,000 clones, 90% of which appear only once. Sequencing was done on a sample of PBMCs or T cells enriched from blood (not recorded which). The receptors stem from a man younger than 35 who had recovered from COVID-19.

The chain combines TRBV7-8 with TRBJ1-2; 8 nucleotides line up with TRBD1. Germline CDR1 is SGHVS and CDR2 is FQNEAQ. The ends lost 5 bases at V and 4 bases at J; junction bases unmatched: 6. The CDR3 is 14 residues long. CDR3 DNA sequence: TGTGCCAGCAGCCCCCTCACAGGGGGCTATGGCTACACCTTC. Translating it yields CASSPLTGGYGYTF. Full variable domain (missing parts from reference TRBV7-8 and TRBJ1-2): GAGVSQSPRYKVAKRGQDVALRCDPISGHVSLFWYQQALGQGPEFLTYFQNEAQLDKSGLPSDRFFAERPEGSVSTLKIQRTQQEDSAVYLCASSPLTGGYGYTFGSGTRLTVV.

This rearrangement joins TRBV19 to TRBJ1-1; TRBD1 matches 7 bases. Germline values: CDR1 LNHDA, CDR2 SQIVND (reference sequence). This CDR3 has 12 residues. V was pared by 6 bases and J by 5 bases, with 3 bases of the junction left unmatched. The CDR3 coding sequence is TGTGCCAGTAGGACAGGGCAAACTGAAGCTTTCTTT. The encoded protein is CASRTGQTEAFF. Looking up the rest from reference TRBV19 and TRBJ1-1 gives the full variable domain: DGGITQSPKYLFRKEGQNVTLSCEQNLNHDAMYWYRQDPGQGLRLIYYSQIVNDFQKGDIAEGYSVSREKKESFPLTVTSAQKNPTAFYLCASRTGQTEAFFGQGTRLTVV.

The chain combines TRBV2 with TRBJ1-6; D unresolved. Trimming left V 7 bases short and J 8 bases short, with 9 bases between. The CDR3 sequence is 12 residues long. Germline CDR1 SNHLY, CDR2 FYNNEI. The CDR3 reads CASTEQYSPLHF. The CDR3 coding sequence is TGTGCCAGCACGGAACAGTATTCACCCCTCCACTTT.

This clone was found once. V and J are TRBV6-5 and TRBJ1-5; TRBD1 might be the D (5 bases). Germline V gene sequence: CDR1 MNHEY, CDR2 SVGAGI. V lost 6 bases and J lost 1, with 7 bases in between. The CDR3 covers 13 residues. CDR3 region: CASRGHSNQPQHF. As DNA, the CDR3 is TGTGCCAGCAGAGGACACAGCAATCAGCCCCAGCATTTT.

This clone was seen only a few times. Here the CDR3 DNA reads TGTGCCAGCATGATGGGACAGGGATCGACAGGTTATCAGCCCCAGCATTTT. It specifies CASMMGQGSTGYQPQHF. This chain links TRBV2 with TRBJ1-5; TRBD1 aligns across 9 bases. This CDR3 contains 17 residues. Trimming removed 7 bases from V and 5 bases from J; junction bases left unmatched: 15. Germline CDR1 and CDR2: SNHLY and FYNNEI.

The rearrangement links TRBV28 to TRBJ1-2; 8 bases align to TRBD1. This CDR3 contains 15 residues. V was pared by 6 bases and J by 2 bases, with 8 bases of the junction left unmatched. Per germline, CDR1 MDHEN and CDR2 SYDVKM. CDR3 in DNA: TGTGCCAGCAGGGCGACAGGGGCTGGGAACTATGGCTACACCTTC. It translates to CASRATGAGNYGYTF.

The rearrangement uses TRBV7-9 and TRBJ2-3, with D possibly being TRBD2 (5 bases). This CDR3 region has 15 residues. V lost 7 bases to trimming and J lost 3 bases, with 17 bases between them. Germline assignment: CDR1 SEHNR and CDR2 FQNEAQ (reference sequence). The CDR3, as DNA: TGTGCCAGCACCCACCCGGACTTTCGGACAGATACGCAGTATTTT. Protein: CASTHPDFRTDTQYF.

This chain uses TRBV6-5 with TRBJ2-7; 9 positions agree with TRBD1. Looked up from germline, CDR1 is MNHEY and CDR2 is SVGAGI. The CDR3 consists of 13 residues. V shed 6 bases and J 4 bases; nucleotides not matched to a gene: 4. This CDR3 reads CASSRDRVYEQYF. The CDR3 nucleotides read TGTGCCAGCAGCCGGGACAGGGTGTACGAGCAGTACTTC.

This chain joins TRBV10-1 and TRBJ1-2, with 7 bases identical to TRBD1. Trimming took 4 bases from V and 1 from J; bases not matched to a gene: 0. Germline CDR1 reads WNHNN; CDR2 reads SYGVQD (reference sequence). The CDR3 has 13 residues. The DNA of the CDR3 is TGCGCCAGCAGTGGGGACAGTAACTATGGCTACACCTTC. Residues: CASSGDSNYGYTF.

The chain couples TRBV2 to TRBJ2-4; TRBD2 might be the D (6 bases). This CDR3 comprises 12 residues. CDR1 SNHLY and CDR2 FYNNEI come from the germline V gene. V lost 4 bases and J 5 bases, leaving 6 bases between the germline ends. CDR3 residues: CASSGEENIQYF. The CDR3 region has the DNA TGTGCCAGCAGTGGGGAGGAAAACATTCAGTACTTC.

This clone was found a few times. The chain has TRBV18 and TRBJ2-1; D gene ambiguous. Germline V gives CDR1 KGHSH, CDR2 LQKENI. Deletions cut 0 bases from V and 6 bases from J, with 9 bases between. The CDR3 spans 14 residues. In DNA form, the CDR3 reads TGTGCCAGCTCACCACCGGTAGCCCGCAATGAGCAGTTCTTC. Residues: CASSPPVARNEQFF.

The rearrangement joins TRBV7-2 to TRBJ2-5; D is possibly TRBD2 (6 bases). Between the trimmed V and J ends, which lost 5 bases and 5 bases, there was a span of 18 bases. The CDR3 has 15 residues. Germline CDR1 is SGHTA and CDR2 is FQGNSA. The CDR3 loop reads CASSAVAAPGETQYF. CDR3 nucleotide sequence: TGTGCCAGCAGCGCTGTAGCGGCCCCCGGGGAGACCCAGTACTTC.

The V and J genes are TRBV5-1 and TRBJ1-1; 7 bases match TRBD1. V gave up 0 bases and J gave up 1 base; unmatched junction bases: 6. Germline V gives CDR1 SGHRS, CDR2 YFSETQ. This CDR3 contains 16 residues. The CDR3, as DNA: TGCGCCAGCAGCTTGGGAGGGGGCGGGCCGAACACTGAAGCTTTCTTT. It specifies CASSLGGGGPNTEAFF. Full variable domain (rest looked up from reference TRBV5-1 and TRBJ1-1): KAGVTQTPRYLIKTRGQQVTLSCSPISGHRSVSWYQQTPGQGLQFLFEYFSETQRNKGNFPGRFSGRQFSNSRSEMNVSTLELGDSALYLCASSLGGGGPNTEAFFGQGTRLTVV.

The V call is TRBV11-2, the J call TRBJ2-1; 11 bases fit TRBD2. The CDR3 is 16 amino acids. Per germline, CDR1 SGHAT and CDR2 FQNNGV. J gave up 6 bases and V 4 bases, and 8 bases lay outside the gene matches. The CDR3 DNA sequence: TGTGCCAGCAGCTCACTTAGCGGGAGGGCCGGCAATGAGCAGTTCTTC. Translation: CASSSLSGRAGNEQFF.

The chain has TRBV6-1 and TRBJ1-6, with 10 positions matching TRBD1. Germline CDR1 MNHNS, CDR2 SASEGT. The CDR3 covers 16 residues. V dropped 3 bases and J dropped 9; count of bases not matched to a gene: 8. The CDR3 DNA follows: TGTGCCAGCAGTGACGCCGGACAGGGGGGTGGTTCACCCCTCCACTTT. Its translation: CASSDAGQGGGSPLHF.

J is TRBJ2-5 and V is TRBV28; possible D gene TRBD1, 6 bases. The germline V and J ends were trimmed by 5 bases and 5 bases, with 21 bases remaining between them. There are 16 residues in the CDR3. From germline, CDR1 is MDHEN and CDR2 SYDVKM. CDR3 nucleotide sequence: TGTGCCAGCAGTCATGTACAGGGTAGGGGACGGGAGACCCAGTACTTC. This encodes CASSHVQGRGRETQYF.

The chain is built from TRBV5-1 and TRBJ1-3; maybe TRBD1 (5 bases). The germline V gene encodes CDR1 SGHRS and CDR2 YFSETQ. The CDR3 consists of 19 residues. Trimming left V 1 base short and J 4 bases short, with 24 bases between. CDR3 coding DNA: TGCGCCAGCAGCTTGTCTCCTGGGCAAAGGGGCGCGAGAGGAAACACCATATATTTT. This gives the protein CASSLSPGQRGARGNTIYF.

The J gene is TRBJ1-3, the V gene TRBV5-4, with D perhaps TRBD1 (6 bases). Germline V gives CDR1 SGHNT, CDR2 YYREEE (reference sequence). The CDR3 length is 13 residues. The germline V and J ends were trimmed by 5 bases and 2 bases, with 8 bases remaining between them. CDR3 in DNA: TGTGCCAGCAGGGGGGGGCCTGGAAACACCATATATTTT. Translation: CASRGGPGNTIYF. The full variable domain, completed using reference TRBV5-4 and TRBJ1-3, is ETGVTQSPTHLIKTRGQQVTLRCSSQSGHNTVSWYQQALGQGPQFIFQYYREEENGRGNFPPRFSGLQFPNYSSELNVNALELDDSALYLCASRGGPGNTIYFGEGSWLTVV.

The chain couples TRBV29-1 to TRBJ1-4; D is unclear. V lost 7 bases and J lost 1, with 7 bases in between. The CDR3 consists of 12 residues. Germline assignment: CDR1 SQVTM and CDR2 ANQGSEA. The CDR3 nucleotides are TGCAGCGCCTCAGTAACTAATGAAAAACTGTTTTTT. Translating gives CSASVTNEKLFF.

The V and J genes are TRBV11-3 and TRBJ1-1; weak D call: TRBD1 (5 bases). Trimming shortened V by 5 bases and J by 2 bases, and 18 bases separated the two germline ends. The CDR3 length is 16 residues. Germline-derived CDR1 and CDR2 are SGHNT and YENEEA. This chain's CDR3 is CASSRGGGGQNTEAFF. The CDR3 DNA follows: TGTGCCAGCAGCCGGGGAGGTGGTGGACAAAACACTGAAGCTTTCTTT. Variable domain in full (rest from reference TRBV11-3 and TRBJ1-1): EAGVVQSPRYKIIEKKQPVAFWCNPISGHNTLYWYLQNLGQGPELLIRYENEEAVDDSQLPKDRFSAERLKGVDSTLKIQPAELGDSAVYLCASSRGGGGQNTEAFFGQGTRLTVV.

The chain joins TRBV6-6 to TRBJ1-2, with unresolved D. The germline V gene encodes CDR1 MNHNY and CDR2 SVGAGI (reference sequence). This CDR3 has 12 amino acids. The V end was cut by 4 bases, the J end by 5 bases, with 8 bases between. CDR3 sequence reads: CASSSDEYGYTF. The CDR3 DNA reads as TGTGCCAGCAGTTCTGATGAGTATGGCTACACCTTC.

V and J are TRBV19 and TRBJ2-5; the match to TRBD1 covers 9 bases. Germline V lookup: CDR1 LNHDA, CDR2 SQIVND (reference sequence). The CDR3 sequence is 14 residues long. J gave up 4 bases and V 5 bases, and 5 bases lay outside the gene matches. The CDR3 region is CASSLQQGAETQYF. DNA of the CDR3: TGTGCCAGTAGTCTTCAACAGGGGGCAGAGACCCAGTACTTC.

V usage is TRBV10-1 and J usage is TRBJ1-6; D is unclear. Germline assignment: CDR1 WNHNN and CDR2 SYGVQD (reference sequence). V gave up 0 bases and J gave up 7 bases, with 7 bases separating them. The length of the CDR3 is 14 residues. For the CDR3, the DNA is TGCGCCAGCAGTGAGTCGAAAGCGAATTCACCCCTCCACTTT. Protein product: CASSESKANSPLHF.